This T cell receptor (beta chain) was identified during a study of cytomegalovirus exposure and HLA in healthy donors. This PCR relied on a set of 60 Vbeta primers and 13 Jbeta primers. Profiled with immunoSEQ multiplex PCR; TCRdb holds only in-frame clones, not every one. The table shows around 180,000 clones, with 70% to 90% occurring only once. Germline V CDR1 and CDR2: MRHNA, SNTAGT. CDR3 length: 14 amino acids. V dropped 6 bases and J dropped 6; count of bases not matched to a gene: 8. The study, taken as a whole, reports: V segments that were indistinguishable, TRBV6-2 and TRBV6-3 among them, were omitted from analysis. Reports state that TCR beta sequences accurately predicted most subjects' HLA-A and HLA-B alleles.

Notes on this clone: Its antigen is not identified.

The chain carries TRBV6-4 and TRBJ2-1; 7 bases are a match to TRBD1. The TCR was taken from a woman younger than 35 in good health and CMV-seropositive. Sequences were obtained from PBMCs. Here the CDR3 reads CASRSTGVGNEQFF. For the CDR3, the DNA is TGTGCCAGCAGAAGCACAGGGGTAGGCAATGAGCAGTTCTTC.